Below, 18 T cell receptor beta chains from the same sample are listed, as sequenced in a study of cytomegalovirus exposure and HLA in healthy donors. The study ran its PCR with 60 Vbeta and 13 Jbeta primers. Some clones are missing from TCRdb's copy, which holds only in-frame ones; the method was immunoSEQ multiplex PCR. The data contain approximately 170,000 clones, 74% of them singletons. Sequencing was done on a sample of PBMCs. These receptors were collected from a woman aged 25 to 39 in good health and CMV-seropositive.

The chain is built from TRBV5-1 and TRBJ2-1; 11 nucleotides line up with TRBD2. Trimming at V came to 0 bases and at J to 4 bases, leaving 3 bases not matched to a gene. Per the germline V gene, CDR1 is SGHRS and CDR2 is YFSETQ. This CDR3 has 16 amino acids. The CDR3 DNA reads TGCGCCAGCAGCTTGGAGGGACTAGCGGAGTACAATGAGCAGTTCTTC. It is translated as CASSLEGLAEYNEQFF.

The chain recombines TRBV6-1 with TRBJ2-3; 7 positions agree with TRBD2. The germline V gene encodes CDR1 MNHNS and CDR2 SASEGT. V was clipped by 6 bases and J by 0 bases; unmatched bases: 6. The CDR3 length is 15 residues. CDR3 protein: CASSRLAASTDTQYF. The CDR3 bases are TGTGCCAGCAGCCGACTAGCAGCTAGCACAGATACGCAGTATTTT.

The chain links TRBV12-5 to TRBJ1-2, with D tentatively TRBD1 (5 bases). The CDR3 is 14 residues long. V dropped 5 bases and J dropped 3 bases, with 13 bases sitting between them. In germline, CDR1 is LGHNT, CDR2 FRNRAP. The CDR3 is CASGPSTGYYGYTF. CDR3 coding DNA: TGTGCTAGTGGTCCTTCTACAGGTTACTATGGCTACACCTTC.

This chain joins TRBV5-1 and TRBJ1-4; D is perhaps TRBD1 (5 bases). Germline-derived CDR1 and CDR2 are SGHRS and YFSETQ. This CDR3 is built from 16 residues. The V gene lost 0 bases and the J gene lost 6 bases, with 15 bases spanning the gap. For the CDR3, the DNA is TGCGCCAGCAGCTTGGCCGGCAGGGTGGAAGATGAAAAACTGTTTTTT. The encoded protein is CASSLAGRVEDEKLFF. Full variable domain (rest looked up from reference TRBV5-1 and TRBJ1-4): KAGVTQTPRYLIKTRGQQVTLSCSPISGHRSVSWYQQTPGQGLQFLFEYFSETQRNKGNFPGRFSGRQFSNSRSEMNVSTLELGDSALYLCASSLAGRVEDEKLFFGSGTQLSVL.

Only one count was recorded for this clone. This chain links TRBV4-1 with TRBJ2-5, with 9 bases lining up with TRBD1. The J call may be wrong; the DNA end is better matched by TRBJ2-7. Germline V gene lookup returns CDR1 MGHRA and CDR2 YSYEKL. The CDR3 sequence is 16 residues long. The CDR3 is CASSQDPTGGSYEQYF. DNA for the CDR3: TGCGCCAGCAGCCAAGACCCGACAGGGGGCTCCTACGAGCAGTACTTC.

V gene TRBV28 combines with J gene TRBJ2-1; TRBD1 might be the D (5 bases). Trimming shortened V by 2 bases and J by 7 bases, and 9 bases separated the two germline ends. From germline, CDR1 is MDHEN and CDR2 SYDVKM. This CDR3 is built from 13 residues. The CDR3 nucleotides read TGTGCCAGCAGTTTAAGGGGAATGAATGAGCAGTTCTTC. Its protein product is CASSLRGMNEQFF.

The V and J genes are TRBV6-1 and TRBJ2-6; 8 bases fit TRBD1. Looked up from germline, CDR1 is MNHNS and CDR2 is SASEGT. J lost 2 bases, V lost 3 bases, and 0 bases had no gene match. This CDR3 has 15 amino acids. CDR3 region: CASSDRGPGANVLTF. The CDR3 coding sequence is TGTGCCAGCAGTGACAGGGGGCCTGGGGCCAACGTCCTGACTTTC.

The chain combines TRBV6-4 with TRBJ2-3; possible D gene TRBD1, 5 bases. This CDR3 region has 13 residues. The germline gives CDR1 MRHNA, CDR2 SNTAGT. The germline V and J ends were trimmed by 3 bases and 1 base, with 5 bases remaining between them. The CDR3 DNA reads as TGTGCCAGCAGTGAAGGGGGCACAGATACGCAGTATTTT. It is translated as CASSEGGTDTQYF.

The rearrangement links TRBV7-2 to TRBJ2-1; D is unresolved. Per the germline V gene, CDR1 is SGHTA and CDR2 is FQGNSA. The CDR3 is 12 amino acids. Trimming took off 5 bases at V and 5 bases at J, with 7 bases between the two ends. As DNA, the CDR3 is TGTGCCAGCAGCCCTCTAAACAATGAGCAGTTCTTC. It is translated as CASSPLNNEQFF. Looking up the rest from reference TRBV7-2 and TRBJ2-1 gives the full variable domain: GAGVSQSPSNKVTEKGKDVELRCDPISGHTALYWYRQSLGQGLEFLIYFQGNSAPDKSGLPSDRFSAERTGGSVSTLTIQRTQQEDSAVYLCASSPLNNEQFFGPGTRLTVL.

This chain connects TRBV7-6 to TRBJ1-5; D not resolved. The ends were cut back, 1 base at V and 4 bases at J, with 11 bases in the middle. Looked up from germline, CDR1 is SGHVS and CDR2 is FNYEAQ. The CDR3 sequence is 15 residues long. Here the CDR3 reads CASSLGSADNQPQHF. The CDR3, as DNA: TGTGCCAGCAGCTTAGGTTCGGCGGATAATCAGCCCCAGCATTTT.

Only a few counts were recorded for this clone. V gene TRBV19 combines with J gene TRBJ2-7; 11 bases line up with TRBD1. V lost 6 bases, J lost 6 bases, and 7 bases stayed unmatched. Germline values: CDR1 LNHDA, CDR2 SQIVND (reference sequence). The CDR3 is 14 residues long. CDR3 sequence reads: CASSLGTGGGEQYF. DNA for the CDR3: TGTGCCAGTAGCCTTGGGACAGGGGGAGGCGAGCAGTACTTC.

The V gene is TRBV5-8, the J gene TRBJ2-2, with 8 bases fitting TRBD2. CDR1 and CDR2 (germline): SGHTS, YDEGEE. V shed 2 bases and J 4 bases; nucleotides not matched to a gene: 13. This CDR3 spans 18 amino acids. In DNA, the CDR3 is TGTGCCAGCAGCTTCAAACCAGGACTAGCCTCGGGCACCGGGGAGCTGTTTTTT. It codes for CASSFKPGLASGTGELFF.

The chain employs TRBV6-1 and TRBJ1-2, with a possible D match to TRBD1 (5 bases). Germline CDR1 and CDR2: MNHNS and SASEGT. CDR3 length: 12 residues. V was cut by 7 bases and J by 8 bases, with 14 bases left in between. As DNA, the CDR3 is TGTGCCAGCATTCTAGGGGAGGGCGGCTACACCTTC. Translated: CASILGEGGYTF.

CDR3 in amino acids: CASNRVQPQHF. The CDR3 nucleotides are TGTGCCAGTAACAGGGTTCAGCCCCAGCATTTT. The rearrangement links TRBV27 to TRBJ1-5; D possibly corresponds to TRBD1 (6 bases). The CDR3 loop spans 11 amino acids. Trimming took off 9 bases at V and 6 bases at J, with 9 bases between the two ends. Germline CDR1 reads MNHEY; CDR2 reads SMNVEV (reference sequence).

The rearrangement joins TRBV10-3 to TRBJ2-7, with TRBD1 identical over 9 bases. The CDR3 runs 14 residues. The V gene end was trimmed by 4 bases and the J gene end by 2 bases; junction bases not matched to a gene: 3. The germline CDR1 and CDR2 sequences are ENHRY and SYGVKD. The CDR3 sequence: CAISVGQGTYEQYF. The DNA of the CDR3 is TGTGCCATCAGTGTGGGACAGGGAACCTACGAGCAGTACTTC.

The J gene is TRBJ2-5, the V gene TRBV7-2; 9 bases are a match to TRBD1. The CDR3 extends over 13 amino acids. V gave up 4 bases and J gave up 4 bases; unmatched junction bases: 1. CDR1 and CDR2 (germline): SGHTA, FQGNSA. CDR3 residues: CASSSDRGETQYF. The CDR3 coding sequence is TGTGCCAGCAGCTCGGACAGGGGAGAGACCCAGTACTTC.

The chain has TRBV27 and TRBJ2-3; 10 bases align to TRBD2. The CDR3 spans 14 residues. After removal of 11 bases from V and 4 bases from J, the junction contained 9 bases not matched to a gene. CDR1 MNHEY and CDR2 SMNVEV come from the germline V gene (reference sequence). The CDR3 spells CASKGLARADTQYF. In DNA form, the CDR3 reads TGTGCCTCCAAGGGACTAGCGAGGGCAGATACGCAGTATTTT.

The genes are TRBV28 and TRBJ2-3; 12 bases match TRBD2. CDR3 length: 17 residues. The germline gives CDR1 MDHEN, CDR2 SYDVKM. J was trimmed by 0 bases and V by 10 bases; bases with no gene match: 11. CDR3 amino acids: CANAPSGRASSTDTQYF. In nucleotides, the CDR3 is TGTGCCAATGCCCCTAGCGGGAGGGCCTCTAGCACAGATACGCAGTATTTT.